Listed below are T cell receptor beta chains from one sample, sequenced in a study of blood T cell repertoires in COVID-19. Measured with immunoSEQ multiplex PCR; TCRdb has only the in-frame clones, and not every one. The sample carries 350,000 or so clones, 88% recorded once. Material: peripheral blood. These receptors all come from a woman aged 30 to 39 with COVID-19, enrolled during active disease. Each CDR3 is given without its conserved first and last residue. The D gene is left open where the match is weak. The size of a clone is reported for some rows only, either as once, few or many, or as a class for expanded clones.

clone size: .
V gene: TRBV2
J gene: TRBJ1-2
D gene: TRBD1
CDR3 protein: ASSDWTGLSGYT

clone size: .
V gene: TRBV4-3
J gene: TRBJ2-7
D gene: TRBD1
CDR3 protein: ASSQEWTGPSYEQY

clone size: .
V gene: TRBV3-1/TRBV3-2
J gene: TRBJ2-1
D gene: .
CDR3 protein: ASSQELAWDEQF

clone size: .
V gene: TRBV30
J gene: TRBJ1-5
D gene: .
CDR3 protein: AWSVEGVQPQH

clone size: .
V gene: TRBV3-1/TRBV3-2
J gene: TRBJ2-3
D gene: TRBD2
CDR3 protein: ASGRGGADTQY

clone size: .
V gene: TRBV18
J gene: TRBJ1-5
D gene: .
CDR3 protein: ASSPPGANNQPQH

clone size: .
V gene: TRBV29-1
J gene: TRBJ1-4
D gene: TRBD1
CDR3 protein: SVAGTGDEKLF

clone size: .
V gene: TRBV19
J gene: TRBJ1-3
D gene: TRBD1
CDR3 protein: ASSPGTGSGTIY

clone size: once
V gene: TRBV19
J gene: TRBJ1-5
D gene: TRBD1
CDR3 protein: ASSWDRTPSNQPQH

clone size: .
V gene: TRBV6-1
J gene: TRBJ2-7
D gene: TRBD2
CDR3 protein: ASSEGSGGSYEQY

clone size: .
V gene: TRBV4-1
J gene: TRBJ2-7
D gene: TRBD2
CDR3 protein: ASSQRLAGTYEQY

clone size: once
V gene: TRBV3-1/TRBV3-2
J gene: TRBJ2-1
D gene: TRBD2
CDR3 protein: ASSLNSGGDGNEQF

clone size: .
V gene: TRBV6-2/TRBV6-3
J gene: TRBJ1-5
D gene: .
CDR3 protein: ASSYYAGVDQPQH

clone size: .
V gene: TRBV4-2
J gene: TRBJ2-2
D gene: TRBD2
CDR3 protein: ASSLGLAGEDTGELF

clone size: .
V gene: TRBV2
J gene: TRBJ1-5
D gene: .
CDR3 protein: ASSEQGRQPQH

clone size: once
V gene: TRBV5-1
J gene: TRBJ1-4
D gene: TRBD1
CDR3 protein: ASSLGQVATNEKLF

clone size: few
V gene: TRBV3-1/TRBV3-2
J gene: TRBJ2-7
D gene: .
CDR3 protein: ASSRDIGFEQY

clone size: once
V gene: TRBV4-3
J gene: TRBJ2-3
D gene: .
CDR3 protein: ASSQDKATGFGGTQY

clone size: .
V gene: TRBV16
J gene: TRBJ1-1
D gene: .
CDR3 protein: ASSQSPSEGFYTEAF

clone size: once
V gene: TRBV12-3/TRBV12-4
J gene: TRBJ1-1
D gene: .
CDR3 protein: ASSFNLNTEAF

clone size: .
V gene: TRBV4-1
J gene: TRBJ1-2
D gene: TRBD1
CDR3 protein: ASSPQTGEYVYGYT

clone size: .
V gene: TRBV2
J gene: TRBJ2-3
D gene: TRBD2
CDR3 protein: ASSTGTSVTDTQY

clone size: .
V gene: TRBV24-1
J gene: TRBJ1-1
D gene: .
CDR3 protein: ATSDGDTEAF

clone size: .
V gene: TRBV29-1
J gene: TRBJ2-6
D gene: .
CDR3 protein: SAQASSGANVLT

clone size: few
V gene: TRBV19
J gene: TRBJ2-3
D gene: TRBD1
CDR3 protein: ASSPTGGTDTQY

clone size: .
V gene: TRBV5-1
J gene: TRBJ2-3
D gene: .
CDR3 protein: ASSPRGAGGTDTQY

clone size: .
V gene: TRBV4-2
J gene: TRBJ1-1
D gene: .
CDR3 protein: ASSQEGAANTEAF

clone size: .
V gene: TRBV5-4
J gene: TRBJ1-6
D gene: .
CDR3 protein: ASSSGGNNSPLH

clone size: .
V gene: TRBV18
J gene: TRBJ2-5
D gene: .
CDR3 protein: ASSPPEGGKGRTQY

clone size: .
V gene: TRBV6-5
J gene: TRBJ1-6
D gene: .
CDR3 protein: ASSRQVSPLH

clone size: .
V gene: TRBV6-5
J gene: TRBJ1-6
D gene: .
CDR3 protein: ASSGSGQSPLH

clone size: .
V gene: TRBV7-9
J gene: TRBJ1-1
D gene: .
CDR3 protein: ASSLTIVNTEAF